The 28 T cell receptor beta chains reported below all come from one sample, sequenced in a study of cytomegalovirus exposure and HLA in healthy donors. Both 60 Vbeta primers and 13 Jbeta primers went into the PCR. The data were produced by immunoSEQ multiplex PCR, yet TCRdb's version contains in-frame clones alone and is incomplete. This table holds 65,000 to 90,000 clones. Source material: PBMCs. These receptors were collected from a man aged 35 to 55 in good health and CMV-seronegative.

This chain links TRBV30 with TRBJ2-4, with D possibly matching TRBD1 (5 bases). Trimming pared 4 bases from V and 6 bases from J, leaving 16 bases between. This CDR3 comprises 14 residues. Germline CDR1 GTSNPN, CDR2 SVGIG (reference sequence). The CDR3 nucleotides are TGTGCCTGGACATCTCAGGGCACCTCAAACATTCAGTACTTC. Amino acid sequence: CAWTSQGTSNIQYF.

V usage is TRBV19 and J usage is TRBJ2-3; a possible D gene is TRBD2 (7 bases). This CDR3 region has 16 residues. Trimming removed 6 bases at V and 2 bases at J, with 18 bases between. Germline-derived CDR1 and CDR2 are LNHDA and SQIVND (reference sequence). CDR3 sequence: CASRPRGGFITDTQYF. The CDR3 DNA is TGTGCCAGTAGACCGAGGGGGGGTTTTATCACAGATACGCAGTATTTT. The full variable domain, completed using reference TRBV19 and TRBJ2-3, is DGGITQSPKYLFRKEGQNVTLSCEQNLNHDAMYWYRQDPGQGLRLIYYSQIVNDFQKGDIAEGYSVSREKKESFPLTVTSAQKNPTAFYLCASRPRGGFITDTQYFGPGTRLTVL.

The CDR3, as DNA: TGCGCCAGCAGCCAAGCGAGGGAGTCTAGCACAGATACGCAGTATTTT. It yields the protein CASSQARESSTDTQYF. The chain combines TRBV4-1 with TRBJ2-3; D possibly corresponds to TRBD2 (5 bases). Germline lookup yields CDR1 MGHRA and CDR2 YSYEKL. CDR3 size: 16 residues. V lost 1 base, J lost 0 bases, and 11 bases lay in between.

V usage is TRBV6-5 and J usage is TRBJ2-5, with D possibly matching TRBD1 (6 bases). TRBJ2-7 explains the end of the DNA better; the J call may be wrong. The germline V gene has CDR1 MNHEY and CDR2 SVGAGI. The length of the CDR3 is 14 residues. The CDR3, as DNA: TGTGCCAGCAGGGGTCAGGGGAGCTCCTACGAGCAGTACTTC. Its translation: CASRGQGSSYEQYF.

The V call is TRBV5-8, the J call TRBJ1-2, with TRBD1 matching 9 bases. Germline lookup yields CDR1 SGHTS and CDR2 YDEGEE. This CDR3 is built from 15 residues. The V and J ends lost 2 bases and 8 bases, in that order; junction bases with no gene match: 10. The CDR3 bases are TGTGCCAGCAGCTTAAGGGACAGGGTTTCGGGAGGCTACACCTTC. Translated, it gives CASSLRDRVSGGYTF. The variable domain in full, completed from reference TRBV5-8 and TRBJ1-2, reads EAGVTQSPTHLIKTRGQQATLRCSPISGHTSVYWYQQALGLGLQFLLWYDEGEERNRGNFPPRFSGRQFPNYSSELNVNALELEDSALYLCASSLRDRVSGGYTFGSGTRLTVV.

J is TRBJ2-5 and V is TRBV2; TRBD2 agrees at 13 bases. Germline lookup yields CDR1 SNHLY and CDR2 FYNNEI. V was clipped by 4 bases and J by 5 bases; unmatched bases: 4. This CDR3 has 15 residues. This chain's CDR3 is CASSALAGGRETQYF. In DNA form, the CDR3 reads TGTGCCAGCAGTGCACTAGCGGGGGGGCGGGAGACCCAGTACTTC.

The chain joins TRBV29-1 to TRBJ2-7, with a tentative D call TRBD2 (5 bases). Trimming left V 5 bases short and J 0 bases short, with 14 bases between. The CDR3 is 14 residues long. Germline V lookup: CDR1 SQVTM, CDR2 ANQGSEA. CDR3 sequence: CSVRTSLSSYEQYF. CDR3 DNA sequence: TGCAGCGTTAGGACTTCCCTCAGCTCCTACGAGCAGTACTTC.

The genes are TRBV28 and TRBJ1-6; 9 positions agree with TRBD1. In germline, CDR1 is MDHEN, CDR2 SYDVKM. The junction had 10 bases not matched to a gene; V was cut back by 7 bases and J by 9 bases. The CDR3 spans 15 residues. The CDR3 sequence: CASTVGDREVSPLHF. In DNA, the CDR3 is TGTGCCAGCACCGTAGGGGACAGGGAAGTTTCACCCCTCCACTTT.

Worth noting for this clone: Distinct nucleotide sequences in the sample also encode this CDR3. V usage is TRBV7-9 and J usage is TRBJ2-2; the match to TRBD2 covers 10 bases. The CDR3 is 15 residues long. Looked up from germline, CDR1 is SEHNR and CDR2 is FQNEAQ (reference sequence). The trim removed 5 bases at V and 7 bases at J, leaving 7 bases unmatched. This CDR3 reads CASSRSGGAGGELFF. The DNA for the CDR3 is TGTGCCAGCAGCAGAAGCGGGGGGGCTGGCGGGGAGCTGTTTTTT. The full variable domain, rest sourced from reference TRBV7-9 and TRBJ2-2, is DTGVSQNPRHKITKRGQNVTFRCDPISEHNRLYWYRQTLGQGPEFLTYFQNEAQLEKSRLLSDRFSAERPKGSFSTLEIQRTEQGDSAMYLCASSRSGGAGGELFFGEGSRLTVL.

The gene calls are TRBV29-1 and TRBJ1-2; 10 bases are a match to TRBD1. This CDR3 contains 15 residues. V was clipped by 7 bases and J by 6 bases; unmatched bases: 14. CDR1 is SQVTM and CDR2 is ANQGSEA in the germline V gene. Written as DNA, the CDR3 is TGCAGCGGCGGGTCGGGAGGGACAGGGGCAAATGGCTACACCTTC. The encoded protein is CSGGSGGTGANGYTF.

V and J are TRBV7-4 and TRBJ2-5; D is unclear. CDR3 length: 14 amino acids. CDR1 is SGHVT, CDR2 SQSDAQ, per germline. Trimming stripped 1 base from V and 3 bases from J, with 9 bases between. CDR3 nucleotides: TGTGCCAGCAGCTTAGGCAGGATTGAAGAGACCCAGTACTTC. Its protein product is CASSLGRIEETQYF.

The chain combines TRBV9 with TRBJ2-5; D is unclear. This CDR3 region has 13 residues. CDR1 is SGDLS, CDR2 YYNGEE, per germline. Trimming took 6 bases from V and 7 from J, leaving 16 bases between them. Written as DNA, the CDR3 is TGTGCCAGCAACTCGGGTCTTTCCCGGACCCAGTACTTC. Amino acids: CASNSGLSRTQYF. Variable domain in full (rest from reference TRBV9 and TRBJ2-5): DSGVTQTPKHLITATGQRVTLRCSPRSGDLSVYWYQQSLDQGLQFLIQYYNGEERAKGNILERFSAQQFPDLHSELNLSSLELGDSALYFCASNSGLSRTQYFGPGTRLLVL.

V usage is TRBV2 and J usage is TRBJ1-2; D unresolved. The CDR3 length is 14 residues. Germline V gene sequence: CDR1 SNHLY, CDR2 FYNNEI. V lost 6 bases and J lost 0, with 11 bases in between. The CDR3 here is CASRYEASNYGYTF. DNA of the CDR3: TGTGCCAGCAGGTACGAGGCGTCTAACTATGGCTACACCTTC.

Of note for this clone: Within the sample, other DNA sequences also encode this same CDR3. V and J are TRBV7-2 and TRBJ2-3, with a possible D match to TRBD2 (6 bases). The CDR3 runs 15 residues. V dropped 2 bases and J dropped 0 bases, with 9 bases sitting between them. Germline V lookup: CDR1 SGHTA, CDR2 FQGNSA. The DNA of the CDR3 is TGTGCCAGCAGCTTAAGGGCGGGGAGCACAGATACGCAGTATTTT. Amino acids: CASSLRAGSTDTQYF.

The chain recombines TRBV4-2 with TRBJ2-5, with 7 bases that match TRBD1. CDR1 is LGHNA, CDR2 YNFKEQ, per germline. The CDR3 has 13 amino acids. Losses at the gene ends were 4 bases for V and 9 bases for J; bases not matched to a gene: 8. CDR3 sequence reads: CASSRKGAEPQYF. The DNA for the CDR3 is TGTGCCAGCAGCCGAAAGGGGGCTGAGCCCCAGTACTTC.

The rearrangement joins TRBV6-1 to TRBJ1-2; a weak D match, TRBD1 (6 bases). The CDR3 contains 14 residues. Deletions cut 0 bases from V and 7 bases from J, with 12 bases between. The germline V gene has CDR1 MNHNS and CDR2 SASEGT. The CDR3 bases are TGTGCCAGCAGTGAAGCCAACAGGGATCGTGGCTACACCTTC. It codes for CASSEANRDRGYTF.

J is TRBJ2-7 and V is TRBV6-1; 10 positions agree with TRBD2. The V segment lost 0 bases and the J segment 5 bases; nucleotides outside the gene matches: 4. The CDR3 has 15 amino acids. Germline-derived CDR1 and CDR2 are MNHNS and SASEGT. In nucleotides, the CDR3 is TGTGCCAGCAGTGAAGCAGGGCTAGCGGGGGACGAGCAGTACTTC. Translating it yields CASSEAGLAGDEQYF.

The chain employs TRBV6-1 and TRBJ1-4; 8 positions match TRBD1. The CDR3 is 14 amino acids. J gave up 6 bases and V 6 bases, and 6 bases lay outside the gene matches. Per the germline V gene, CDR1 is MNHNS and CDR2 is SASEGT. CDR3: CASRPGGRDEKLFF. CDR3 coding DNA: TGTGCCAGCAGACCAGGGGGCAGGGATGAAAAACTGTTTTTT.

The chain links TRBV5-1 to TRBJ1-5, with 10 bases aligning to TRBD1. The CDR3 consists of 16 residues. After removal of 4 bases from V and 0 bases from J, the junction contained 4 bases not matched to a gene. Germline CDR1 SGHRS, CDR2 YFSETQ. CDR3 sequence reads: CASSAGTGDSNQPQHF. CDR3 DNA: TGCGCCAGCAGCGCCGGGACAGGGGATAGCAATCAGCCCCAGCATTTT.

This sequence joins TRBV19 and TRBJ2-2; 9 nucleotides match TRBD1. CDR3 length equals 19 residues. Germline V gene lookup returns CDR1 LNHDA and CDR2 SQIVND (reference sequence). The trim removed 3 bases at V and 0 bases at J, leaving 11 bases unmatched. CDR3 in amino acids: CASSIGQLTGGSNTGELFF. The DNA for the CDR3 is TGTGCCAGTAGTATCGGGCAGCTAACAGGGGGCTCGAACACCGGGGAGCTGTTTTTT. Drawing the rest from reference TRBV19 and TRBJ2-2, the complete variable domain is DGGITQSPKYLFRKEGQNVTLSCEQNLNHDAMYWYRQDPGQGLRLIYYSQIVNDFQKGDIAEGYSVSREKKESFPLTVTSAQKNPTAFYLCASSIGQLTGGSNTGELFFGEGSRLTVL.

This chain connects TRBV5-5 to TRBJ2-7; TRBD1 matches 9 bases. The CDR3 extends over 15 amino acids. Germline CDR1 reads SGHKS; CDR2 reads YYEKEE (reference sequence). Trimming cost V 4 bases and J 5 bases; bases outside gene matches: 10. CDR3 bases: TGTGCCAGCAGCGCCCCCGGGACAGGGCGGCACGAGCAGTACTTC. It translates to CASSAPGTGRHEQYF.

This chain joins TRBV5-1 and TRBJ2-1; 8 nucleotides match TRBD1. Germline V gene sequence: CDR1 SGHRS, CDR2 YFSETQ. Germline trimming cut 3 bases from V and 6 bases from J; bases unmatched to any gene: 11. This CDR3 is built from 16 residues. CDR3 nucleotide sequence: TGCGCCAGCAGCTCTTCTAGGACAGGGTCGGCCAATGAGCAGTTCTTC. Its translation: CASSSSRTGSANEQFF. The whole variable domain, remainder taken from reference TRBV5-1 and TRBJ2-1, is KAGVTQTPRYLIKTRGQQVTLSCSPISGHRSVSWYQQTPGQGLQFLFEYFSETQRNKGNFPGRFSGRQFSNSRSEMNVSTLELGDSALYLCASSSSRTGSANEQFFGPGTRLTVL.

This sequence joins TRBV7-9 and TRBJ1-1; 9 nucleotides line up with TRBD1. This CDR3 comprises 15 residues. CDR1 and CDR2 (germline): SEHNR, FQNEAQ (reference sequence). J was trimmed by 5 bases and V by 5 bases; bases with no gene match: 9. CDR3 loop: CASSHRQGEKTEAFF. The CDR3 nucleotides read TGTGCCAGCAGCCACAGACAGGGGGAAAAAACTGAAGCTTTCTTT. Together with reference TRBV7-9 and TRBJ1-1, the CDR3 gives the full variable domain: DTGVSQNPRHKITKRGQNVTFRCDPISEHNRLYWYRQTLGQGPEFLTYFQNEAQLEKSRLLSDRFSAERPKGSFSTLEIQRTEQGDSAMYLCASSHRQGEKTEAFFGQGTRLTVV.

CDR3 loop: CAWKTPGVDGYTF. CDR3 in DNA: TGTGCCTGGAAAACCCCAGGGGTGGATGGCTACACCTTC. This chain links TRBV30 with TRBJ1-2; perhaps TRBD1 as D (6 bases). This CDR3 spans 13 amino acids. V lost 4 bases to trimming and J lost 6 bases, with 15 bases between them. The germline V gene has CDR1 GTSNPN and CDR2 SVGIG (reference sequence).

This rearrangement joins TRBV18 to TRBJ2-7; perhaps TRBD1 as D (6 bases). The CDR3 runs to 18 residues. Per the germline V gene, CDR1 is KGHSH and CDR2 is LQKENI. The ends were cut back, 3 bases at V and 3 bases at J, with 24 bases in the middle. The CDR3 loop reads CASSPDSNRVPLYYEQYF. In DNA, the CDR3 is TGTGCCAGCTCACCGGACTCGAACAGGGTGCCCCTCTACTACGAGCAGTACTTC.

The chain couples TRBV30 to TRBJ2-5; tentatively, D is TRBD1 (5 bases). The end of the DNA aligns better with TRBJ2-7, so the J call may be wrong. CDR1 is GTSNPN, CDR2 SVGIG, per germline (reference sequence). This CDR3 spans 13 amino acids. The CDR3, as DNA: TGTGCCTGGAGTGTAGGGGCGCACTACGAGCAGTACTTC. This translates into CAWSVGAHYEQYF.

The CDR3 region is CASSRDRGLGEQFF. The CDR3 nucleotides are TGTGCCAGCAGCCGGGACAGGGGTCTGGGTGAGCAGTTCTTC. The chain joins TRBV6-5 to TRBJ2-1; 10 bases fit TRBD1. Losses at the gene ends were 6 bases for V and 9 bases for J; bases not matched to a gene: 8. CDR3 length equals 14 residues. Germline assignment: CDR1 MNHEY and CDR2 SVGAGI.

This chain connects TRBV28 to TRBJ1-1; perhaps TRBD1 as D (6 bases). Germline V gene sequence: CDR1 MDHEN, CDR2 SYDVKM. With 6 bases removed from V and 1 base from J, the gap between germline ends came to 15 bases. The CDR3 length is 15 residues. The CDR3 protein is CASRDDRPKNTEAFF. The CDR3 nucleotides are TGTGCCAGCAGGGACGACAGGCCTAAGAACACTGAAGCTTTCTTT.